This TCR beta chain was sequenced for a study of blood T cells in healthy people across ages. The study's findings and limits: The long-lived group displayed more naive CD4+ cells, plus higher diversity, than the aged donors did. Across samples, TCR beta diversity tracked strongly with naive T cell percentage.

PCR was performed a second time for roughly 7 to 12 cycles using a sample-barcoded 5' primer and a J-beta primer mix. MiXCR, applied by TCRdb to the 5' RACE reads, yields one record per CDR3 protein. The table includes 1.2 million to 1.5 million distinct CDR3 sequences, approximately 38% detected once. Concerning this clonotype: Antigen specificity is unknown.

Sequencing was carried out using blood. The sequence was obtained from a woman aged 18-29 years in good health.

The CDR3 DNA is TGTGCCAGCAGCTTGGGACTAGCGGGGAGGACCGGGGAGCTGTTTTTT. Translation: CASSLGLAGRTGELFF. The genes are TRBV7-3 and TRBJ2-2, with TRBD2 identical over 13 bases. Germline V gene lookup returns CDR1 SGHTA and CDR2 FQGTGA. The CDR3 extends over 16 amino acids. J was trimmed by 5 bases and V by 3 bases; bases with no gene match: 3.